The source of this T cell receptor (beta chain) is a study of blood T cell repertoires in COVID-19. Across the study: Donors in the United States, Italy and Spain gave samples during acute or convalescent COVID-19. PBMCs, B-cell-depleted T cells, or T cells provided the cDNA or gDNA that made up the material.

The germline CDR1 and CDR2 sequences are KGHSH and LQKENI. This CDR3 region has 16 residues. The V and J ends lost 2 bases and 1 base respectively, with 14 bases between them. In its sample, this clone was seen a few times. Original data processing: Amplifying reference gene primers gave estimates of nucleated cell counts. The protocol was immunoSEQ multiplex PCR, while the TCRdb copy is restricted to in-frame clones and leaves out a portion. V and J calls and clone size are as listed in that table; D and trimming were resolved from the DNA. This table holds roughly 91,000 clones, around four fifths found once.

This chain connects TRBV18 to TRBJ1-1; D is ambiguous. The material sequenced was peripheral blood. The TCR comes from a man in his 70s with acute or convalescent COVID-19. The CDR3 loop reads CASSPIPTGSNTEAFF. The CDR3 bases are TGTGCCAGCTCACCAATTCCAACCGGGTCGAACACTGAAGCTTTCTTT.